These 5 T cell receptor beta chains share one sample of origin, sequenced in a study of beta chain features in type 1 diabetes. General study points: Among patients with Type 1 diabetes, TCRB CDR3s were moderately but significantly shorter in every one of the four CD4+ subsets.

Expressed TCRB transcripts were sequenced because the entire RNA isolate underwent reverse transcription. Profiled with immunoSEQ multiplex PCR; TCRdb holds only in-frame clones, not every one. The profile covers hundreds of thousands of clones, with about a tenth appearing a single time and 1% taken by the ten largest. These receptors' antigens are unknown. Sequencing used central memory CD4+ T cells from blood. The receptor set was obtained from a man aged 25-45 years with type 1 diabetes.

The chain has TRBV6-1 and TRBJ2-7, with D unresolved. Deletions cut 0 bases from V and 7 bases from J, with 10 bases between. The CDR3 is 13 residues long. Germline assignment: CDR1 MNHNS and CDR2 SASEGT. CDR3 protein: CASSEATSAEQYF. CDR3 nucleotides: TGTGCCAGCAGTGAAGCGACAAGCGCGGAGCAGTACTTC.

CDR3 in amino acids: CASSDGTPTDTQYF. The CDR3 DNA follows: TGCGCCAGCAGTGACGGTACACCCACAGATACGCAGTATTTT. V is TRBV10-1 and J is TRBJ2-3; D call uncertain. This CDR3 region has 14 residues. Trimming pared 3 bases from V and 2 bases from J, leaving 9 bases between. Germline V gene lookup returns CDR1 WNHNN and CDR2 SYGVQD (reference sequence).

This clone was recorded a few times. V gene TRBV7-9 combines with J gene TRBJ2-5; D uncertain. Judging by the DNA end, TRBJ2-7 fits better; the J call may be wrong. The CDR3 spans 12 residues. Germline lookup yields CDR1 SEHNR and CDR2 FQNEAQ (reference sequence). CDR3 residues: CASSSPPVEQYF. CDR3 sequence (DNA): TGTGCCAGCAGCTCCCCACCCGTCGAGCAGTACTTC.

V is TRBV6-5 and J is TRBJ1-1, with 12 bases aligning to TRBD1. J gave up 10 bases and V 2 bases, and 5 bases lay outside the gene matches. Germline lookup yields CDR1 MNHEY and CDR2 SVGAGI. CDR3 size: 14 residues. CDR3 region: CASSYAGTGGLAFF. The CDR3 nucleotides are TGTGCCAGCAGTTACGCCGGGACAGGGGGCTTAGCTTTCTTT.

The chain couples TRBV7-2 to TRBJ2-2; D possibly corresponds to TRBD1 (6 bases). Trimming cost V 5 bases and J 2 bases, with 18 bases left between them. Germline V gene sequence: CDR1 SGHTA, CDR2 FQGNSA. The CDR3 has 17 residues. The CDR3 protein is CASSLVVGTQNTGELFF. In DNA, the CDR3 is TGTGCCAGCAGCCTCGTCGTCGGGACACAAAACACCGGGGAGCTGTTTTTT.